This T cell receptor beta chain stems from a study of blood T cell repertoires in COVID-19 (dated by TCRdb to 2019 to 2021). For the wider study: The collaborator samples originated in the United States, Italy and Spain and spanned the acute and convalescent phases of COVID-19. The prospective study material was composed of cDNA or gDNA derived from T cells, B-cell-depleted T cells, or PBMCs. Subjects who had been exposed to COVID-19, were actively infected with it, or had recovered from it provided the deeply sampled blood TCRbeta repertoires that made up the dataset. The repertoires were made available in a free public database intended to serve as a resource for research on the immune response to SARS-CoV-2. The samples were drawn from two sources: the first 160 participants of the ongoing ImmuneRACE study, and over 950 subjects contributed by 6 global collaborators. Sample metadata almost always included a de-identified subject ID, COVID-19 status, age in years and sex. Where available, HLA class I and class II types were taken from metadata supplied by the sample provider and were not determined by assay-based typing. Here is what the overall study found, with its caveats: Clinical and demographic metadata were provided uncurated, with the amount varying by source and participant.

Only a few counts were recorded for this clone. Its binding antigen is unknown. The record has no base qualities; no much larger clone is one base away. Whole blood was collected in K2EDTA tubes by collaborating institutions according to the institutions' own protocols. For TCRbeta analysis, collaborator samples were shipped as frozen whole blood, as isolated PBMCs, or as DNA extracted from either sample type. According to the germline V gene, CDR1 reads LGHNA and CDR2 reads YNFKEQ. From the cysteine through the phenylalanine, the CDR3 covers 19 amino acids. Left in the record is the CDR3 DNA by itself, 57 bases read in frame from the first base. Trimming at the junction amounts to 0 bases on V and 1 base on J, and the germline ends lie 19 bases apart. TCRbeta CDR3 regions were amplified from genomic DNA by means of the immunoSEQ Assay, a bias-controlled multiplex PCR. Regarding the original processing steps: The number of nucleated cells in each sample was estimated by amplification of reference gene primers within the assay. Sequence reads were collapsed and filtered to measure the absolute abundance of every unique TCRbeta CDR3 rearrangement. For each sample, productive Simpson clonality was calculated by taking the square root of Simpson's diversity index across productive rearrangements. In TCRdb, the immuneACCESS table is reduced to in-frame sequences with V and J assigned. These tables do not hold every clone; where another copy was compared, an unresolved V gene accounts for under half, and the others remain unexplained. V and J calls and clone size come straight from that table; D and trimming were deduced from the DNA. The sample contains over 140,000 clones, about 79% of them found a single time. Jointly, the top ten make up 4.5% to 5% of the sample.

The sequencing input was peripheral blood. The V and J segments used are TRBV4-2 and TRBJ1-5; TRBD1 is a weak D gene call, 5 bases matching. This sequence was found in a woman aged 80 or older with active or convalescent COVID-19. This receptor has the CDR3 CASSQDPGGLELSNQPQHF. The nucleotide sequence is given as TGTGCCAGCAGCCAAGACCCTGGGGGGTTGGAGCTGAGCAATCAGCCCCAGCATTTT.